Shown below are 20 T cell receptor beta chains from a single sample sequenced in a study of blood T cell repertoires in COVID-19. Method: immunoSEQ multiplex PCR; TCRdb's copy keeps in-frame clones and lacks some. The sample contains approximately 250,000 clones, 70% to 90% of which appear only once. Sequenced: PBMCs or T cells enriched from blood (not recorded which). The receptors derive from a woman aged 35 to 49 with acute COVID-19.

The chain carries TRBV2 and TRBJ2-1, with a weak D call TRBD1 (6 bases). This CDR3 comprises 14 residues. Germline values: CDR1 SNHLY, CDR2 FYNNEI. V was shortened by 5 bases and J by 1 base, with 9 bases between the two germline ends. The CDR3 DNA is TGTGCCAGCAGTTCTGGACAGTCCTACAATGAGCAGTTCTTC. As protein: CASSSGQSYNEQFF.

V is TRBV12-3 or TRBV12-4 and J is TRBJ1-2; no firm D call. V lost 6 bases and J lost 7, with 15 bases in between. CDR3 length equals 13 residues. As DNA, the CDR3 is TGTGCCAGCAGCCTAGGCGGGCGCTCTGGCTACACCTTC. As protein: CASSLGGRSGYTF.

The chain carries TRBV18 and TRBJ1-5, with D unresolved. The germline V gene encodes CDR1 KGHSH and CDR2 LQKENI. V lost 6 bases and J 0 bases, leaving 12 bases between the germline ends. The CDR3 runs 15 residues. This chain's CDR3 is CASSLTDSSNQPQHF. The CDR3 DNA reads as TGTGCCAGCTCCCTGACGGACTCTAGCAATCAGCCCCAGCATTTT.

The chain joins TRBV11-3 to TRBJ2-7; 13 nucleotides match TRBD2. This CDR3 has 14 residues. The V gene end was trimmed by 5 bases and the J gene end by 2 bases; junction bases not matched to a gene: 0. CDR1 SGHNT and CDR2 YENEEA come from the germline V gene. The CDR3 sequence: CASSGTSGTYEQYV. As DNA, the CDR3 is TGTGCCAGCAGCGGGACTAGCGGGACCTACGAGCAGTACGTC.

The V call is TRBV15, the J call TRBJ2-7; 8 bases map to TRBD1. The CDR3 consists of 12 residues. Looked up from germline, CDR1 is LNHNV and CDR2 is YYDKDF (reference sequence). The V gene end was trimmed by 5 bases and the J gene end by 5 bases; junction bases not matched to a gene: 2. The CDR3 spells CATSLQGDEQYF. The CDR3 DNA follows: TGTGCCACCAGCCTACAGGGGGACGAGCAGTACTTC.

The chain employs TRBV28 and TRBJ1-2; D uncertain. This CDR3 region has 12 residues. V was cut by 2 bases and J by 8 bases, with 9 bases left in between. Germline assignment: CDR1 MDHEN and CDR2 SYDVKM. The CDR3 loop reads CASSLAGRGYTF. The CDR3 DNA is TGTGCCAGCAGTTTAGCCGGGAGAGGCTACACCTTC.

The chain employs TRBV5-1 and TRBJ2-2, with 7 positions matching TRBD1. Germline CDR1 and CDR2: SGHRS and YFSETQ. The CDR3 extends over 15 amino acids. V gave up 5 bases and J gave up 7 bases; unmatched junction bases: 11. CDR3 bases: TGCGCCAGCAGACATGATAGACAGGGCGACGGGGAGCTGTTTTTT. This gives the protein CASRHDRQGDGELFF. Combining the CDR3 with reference TRBV5-1 and TRBJ2-2 gives the whole variable domain KAGVTQTPRYLIKTRGQQVTLSCSPISGHRSVSWYQQTPGQGLQFLFEYFSETQRNKGNFPGRFSGRQFSNSRSEMNVSTLELGDSALYLCASRHDRQGDGELFFGEGSRLTVL.

This chain links TRBV6-2 or TRBV6-3 with TRBJ2-7; D ambiguous. The CDR3 is 16 residues long. V gave up 0 bases and J gave up 0 bases, with 12 bases separating them. Germline CDR1 reads MNHEY; CDR2 reads SVGEGT. This CDR3 is CASSYSARLSSYEQYV. The CDR3 nucleotides read TGTGCCAGCAGTTACTCGGCCAGGTTAAGCTCCTACGAGCAGTACGTC.

This rearrangement joins TRBV18 to TRBJ2-7, with 12 bases identical to TRBD2. Germline-derived CDR1 and CDR2 are KGHSH and LQKENI. This CDR3 region has 15 residues. V lost 4 bases, J lost 3 bases, and 4 bases stayed unmatched. CDR3 residues: CASSLLAGGIYEQYF. The CDR3 DNA is TGTGCCAGCTCACTACTAGCGGGAGGTATCTACGAGCAGTACTTC.

The chain combines TRBV7-9 with TRBJ2-3; TRBD1 matches 7 bases. Germline V gene lookup returns CDR1 SEHNR and CDR2 FQNEAQ (reference sequence). The CDR3 runs to 16 residues. Losses at the gene ends were 3 bases for V and 2 bases for J; bases not matched to a gene: 8. The CDR3 region has the DNA TGTGCCAGCAGCTTGGGACAGCCCCTTACCACAGATACGCAGTATTTT. This encodes CASSLGQPLTTDTQYF.

In its sample, this clone was seen once. This rearrangement joins TRBV12-5 to TRBJ1-1, with 7 bases that match TRBD1. The CDR3 has 12 residues. The trim removed 11 bases at V and 1 base at J, leaving 4 bases unmatched. In germline, CDR1 is LGHNT, CDR2 FRNRAP. The CDR3 here is CAAGTANTEAFF. CDR3 nucleotides: TGTGCTGCAGGGACAGCGAACACTGAAGCTTTCTTT.

The chain is built from TRBV27 and TRBJ2-7; 10 bases line up with TRBD2. Germline V gene sequence: CDR1 MNHEY, CDR2 SMNVEV (reference sequence). The CDR3 spans 14 residues. The trim removed 10 bases at V and 6 bases at J, leaving 12 bases unmatched. The CDR3 DNA is TGTGCCACCGAACCTAGCGGGAGCGGTCGCGAGCAGTACTTC. It translates to CATEPSGSGREQYF.

The chain uses TRBV12-3 or TRBV12-4 and TRBJ2-1, with D possibly being TRBD2 (6 bases). Trimming pared 8 bases from V and 3 bases from J, leaving 11 bases between. The CDR3 totals 13 residues. Here the CDR3 DNA reads TGTGCCAGCCGGGACTCTAACTACAATGAGCAGTTCTTC. Amino acids: CASRDSNYNEQFF.

V gene TRBV5-1 combines with J gene TRBJ1-4; unclear D gene. Deletions cut 2 bases from V and 0 bases from J, with 11 bases between. The CDR3 has 16 amino acids. From germline, CDR1 is SGHRS and CDR2 YFSETQ. The CDR3 DNA is TGCGCCAGCAGCTTAACCCCGGGAGCAACTAATGAAAAACTGTTTTTT. Translating it yields CASSLTPGATNEKLFF.

As for this clone: Other DNA sequences in this specimen translate into the identical CDR3. The rearrangement links TRBV6-5 to TRBJ1-5, with 8 bases lining up with TRBD1. Germline loops: CDR1 MNHEY, CDR2 SVGAGI. There are 13 residues in the CDR3. V trimming: 6 bases; J trimming: 6 bases; junction bases outside the gene matches: 4. CDR3 amino acids: CASRGQGGQPQHF. For the CDR3, the DNA is TGTGCCAGCAGAGGACAGGGCGGTCAGCCCCAGCATTTT.

The chain joins TRBV5-5 to TRBJ2-7; D possibly corresponds to TRBD2 (5 bases). The CDR3 is made up of 14 amino acids. CDR1 is SGHKS, CDR2 YYEKEE, per germline (reference sequence). V was trimmed by 4 bases and J by 4 bases, leaving 15 bases between them. DNA of the CDR3: TGTGCCAGCAGCCCGGGATGGGAGTATTACGAGCAGTACTTC. Amino acid sequence: CASSPGWEYYEQYF. Looking up the rest from reference TRBV5-5 and TRBJ2-7 gives the full variable domain: DAGVTQSPTHLIKTRGQQVTLRCSPISGHKSVSWYQQVLGQGPQFIFQYYEKEERGRGNFPDRFSARQFPNYSSELNVNALLLGDSALYLCASSPGWEYYEQYFGPGTRLTVT.

The genes are TRBV12-3 or TRBV12-4 and TRBJ1-4; TRBD1 agrees at 9 bases. The CDR3 covers 13 residues. The ends lost 6 bases at V and 7 bases at J; junction bases unmatched: 3. CDR3 sequence (DNA): TGTGCCAGCAGAGGACAGGGGATTGAAAAACTGTTTTTT. Encoded protein: CASRGQGIEKLFF.

This chain joins TRBV24-1 and TRBJ1-2, with no clear D. The V end lost 4 bases, the J end lost 3 bases, and 8 bases lay between the germline ends. From germline, CDR1 is KGHDR and CDR2 SFDVKD. There are 13 residues in the CDR3. In DNA form, the CDR3 reads TGTGCCACCAGTGAGTCAGTGGACTATGGCTACACCTTC. Protein: CATSESVDYGYTF.

This clone has only a few counts. J is TRBJ2-1 and V is TRBV10-3; perhaps TRBD2 as D (6 bases). V lost 3 bases and J 0 bases, leaving 18 bases between the germline ends. The V gene's germline CDR1 is ENHRY and CDR2 SYGVKD. This CDR3 has 18 residues. CDR3 residues: CAISDSKPSATSYNEQFF. The CDR3 DNA is TGTGCCATCAGTGACTCGAAGCCTAGCGCAACCTCCTACAATGAGCAGTTCTTC.

This chain connects TRBV7-9 to TRBJ2-3; D gene unclear. Trimming cost V 2 bases and J 2 bases, with 11 bases left between them. This CDR3 spans 15 amino acids. Germline lookup yields CDR1 SEHNR and CDR2 FQNEAQ (reference sequence). The CDR3 sequence: CASSLFILNTDTQYF. The CDR3 bases are TGTGCCAGCAGCTTATTTATTCTTAACACAGATACGCAGTATTTT.